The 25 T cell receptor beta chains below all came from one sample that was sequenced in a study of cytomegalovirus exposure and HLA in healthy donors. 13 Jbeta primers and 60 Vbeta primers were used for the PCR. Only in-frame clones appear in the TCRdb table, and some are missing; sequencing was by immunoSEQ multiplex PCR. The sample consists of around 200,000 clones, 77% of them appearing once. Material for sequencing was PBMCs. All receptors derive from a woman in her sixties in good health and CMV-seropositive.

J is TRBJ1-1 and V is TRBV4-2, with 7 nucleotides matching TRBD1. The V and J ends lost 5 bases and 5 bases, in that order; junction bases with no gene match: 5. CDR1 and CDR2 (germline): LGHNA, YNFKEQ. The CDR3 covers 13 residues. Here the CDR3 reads CASSYRGDTEAFF. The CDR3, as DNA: TGTGCCAGCAGCTACAGGGGTGATACTGAAGCTTTCTTT.

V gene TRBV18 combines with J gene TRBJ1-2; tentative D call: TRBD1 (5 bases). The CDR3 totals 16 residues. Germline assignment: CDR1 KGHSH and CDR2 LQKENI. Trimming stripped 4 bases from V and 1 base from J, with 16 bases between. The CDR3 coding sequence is TGTGCCAGCTCACGACAGCACTACGACAGTAACTATGGCTACACCTTC. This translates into CASSRQHYDSNYGYTF.

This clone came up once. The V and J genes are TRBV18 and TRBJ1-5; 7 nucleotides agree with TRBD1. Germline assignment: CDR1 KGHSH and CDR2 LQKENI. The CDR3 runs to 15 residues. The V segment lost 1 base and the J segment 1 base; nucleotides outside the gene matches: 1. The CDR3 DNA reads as TGTGCCAGCTCACCACAACAGGGGAGCAATCAGCCCCAGCATTTT. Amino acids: CASSPQQGSNQPQHF.

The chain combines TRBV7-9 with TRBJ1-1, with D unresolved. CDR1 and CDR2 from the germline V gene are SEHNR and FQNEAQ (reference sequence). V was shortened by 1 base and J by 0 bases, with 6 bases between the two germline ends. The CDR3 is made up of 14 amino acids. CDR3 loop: CASSLVSLNTEAFF. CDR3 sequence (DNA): TGTGCCAGCAGCTTAGTTAGTCTGAACACTGAAGCTTTCTTT.

CDR3 residues: CASSRTRSTPYEQYF. The CDR3 DNA follows: TGTGCCAGCAGCCGGACTAGATCTACCCCCTACGAGCAGTACTTC. The genes are TRBV28 and TRBJ2-7; 7 nucleotides line up with TRBD2. The junction had 10 bases not matched to a gene; V was cut back by 6 bases and J by 2 bases. The CDR3 spans 15 residues. The germline V gene has CDR1 MDHEN and CDR2 SYDVKM.

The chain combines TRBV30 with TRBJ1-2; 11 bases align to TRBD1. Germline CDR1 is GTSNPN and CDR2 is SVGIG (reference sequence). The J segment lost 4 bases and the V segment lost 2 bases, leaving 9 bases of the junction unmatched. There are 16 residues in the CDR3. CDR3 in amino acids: CAWSTLGQGAFYGYTF. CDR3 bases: TGTGCCTGGAGTACCCTAGGACAGGGGGCTTTCTATGGCTACACCTTC. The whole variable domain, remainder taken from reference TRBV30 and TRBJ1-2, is SQTIHQWPATLVQPVGSPLSLECTVEGTSNPNLYWYRQAAGRGLQLLFYSVGIGQISSEVPQNLSASRPQDRQFILSSKKLLLSDSGFYLCAWSTLGQGAFYGYTFGSGTRLTVV.

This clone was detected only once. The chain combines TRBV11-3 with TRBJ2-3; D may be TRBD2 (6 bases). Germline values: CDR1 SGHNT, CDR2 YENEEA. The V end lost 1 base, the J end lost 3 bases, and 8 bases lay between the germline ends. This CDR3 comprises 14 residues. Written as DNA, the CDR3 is TGTGCCAGCAGCTTAGCCCTAGCGACAGATACGCAGTATTTT. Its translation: CASSLALATDTQYF.

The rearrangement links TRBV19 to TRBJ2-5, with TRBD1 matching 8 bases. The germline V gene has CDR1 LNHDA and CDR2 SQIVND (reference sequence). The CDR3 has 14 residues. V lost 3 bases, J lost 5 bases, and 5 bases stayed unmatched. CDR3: CASSMDRALETQYF. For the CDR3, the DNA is TGTGCCAGTAGTATGGACAGGGCGTTGGAGACCCAGTACTTC.

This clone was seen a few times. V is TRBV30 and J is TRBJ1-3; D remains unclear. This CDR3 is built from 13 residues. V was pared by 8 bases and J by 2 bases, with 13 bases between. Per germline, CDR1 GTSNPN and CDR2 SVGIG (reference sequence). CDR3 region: CARNREAGNTIYF. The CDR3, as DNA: TGTGCCCGGAATAGGGAGGCTGGAAACACCATATATTTT.

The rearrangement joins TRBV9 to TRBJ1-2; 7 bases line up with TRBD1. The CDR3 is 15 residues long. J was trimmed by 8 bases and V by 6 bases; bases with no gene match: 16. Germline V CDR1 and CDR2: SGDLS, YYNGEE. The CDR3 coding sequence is TGTGCCAGCACCCAGAACCCCGACAGGGCAAGAGGCTACACCTTC. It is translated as CASTQNPDRARGYTF.

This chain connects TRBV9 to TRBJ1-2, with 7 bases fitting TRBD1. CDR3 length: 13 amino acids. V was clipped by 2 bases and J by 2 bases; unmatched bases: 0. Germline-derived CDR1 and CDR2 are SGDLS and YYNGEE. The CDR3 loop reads CASSVGQNYGYTF. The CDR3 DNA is TGTGCCAGCAGCGTGGGACAGAACTATGGCTACACCTTC.

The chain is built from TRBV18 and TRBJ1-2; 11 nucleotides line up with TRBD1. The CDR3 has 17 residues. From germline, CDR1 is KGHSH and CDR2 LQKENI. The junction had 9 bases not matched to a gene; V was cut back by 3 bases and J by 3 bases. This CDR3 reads CASSPLTPGQGDYGYTF. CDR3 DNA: TGTGCCAGCTCACCGCTTACGCCGGGACAGGGGGACTATGGCTACACCTTC.

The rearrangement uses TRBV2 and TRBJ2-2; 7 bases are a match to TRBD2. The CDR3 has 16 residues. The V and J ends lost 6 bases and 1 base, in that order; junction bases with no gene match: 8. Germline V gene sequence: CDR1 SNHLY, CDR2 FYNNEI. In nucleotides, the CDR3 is TGTGCCAGCAGCCGGTGGGGGGGTGGGAACACCGGGGAGCTGTTTTTT. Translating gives CASSRWGGGNTGELFF.

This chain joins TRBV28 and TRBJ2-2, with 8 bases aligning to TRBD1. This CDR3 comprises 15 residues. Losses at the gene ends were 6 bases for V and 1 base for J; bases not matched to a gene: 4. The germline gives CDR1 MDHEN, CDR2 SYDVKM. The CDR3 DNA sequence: TGTGCCAGCAGAGGACAGGGAATGAACACCGGGGAGCTGTTTTTT. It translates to CASRGQGMNTGELFF.

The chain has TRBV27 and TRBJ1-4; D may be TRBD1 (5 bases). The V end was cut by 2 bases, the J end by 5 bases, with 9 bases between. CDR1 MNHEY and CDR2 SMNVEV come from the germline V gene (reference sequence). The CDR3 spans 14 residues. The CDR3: CASSLGGGNEKLFF. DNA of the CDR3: TGTGCCAGCAGTTTAGGGGGGGGGAATGAAAAACTGTTTTTT.

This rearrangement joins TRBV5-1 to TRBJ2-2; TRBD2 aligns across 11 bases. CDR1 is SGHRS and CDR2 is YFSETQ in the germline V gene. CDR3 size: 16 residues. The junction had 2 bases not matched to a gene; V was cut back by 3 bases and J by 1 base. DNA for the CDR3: TGCGCCAGCAGCTATACTAGCGGGGGGAACACCGGGGAGCTGTTTTTT. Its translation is CASSYTSGGNTGELFF.

CDR3 nucleotides: TGTGCCAGCAGTTTCAATTCAGCGATTAATGAAAAACTGTTTTTT. Its translation is CASSFNSAINEKLFF. The chain carries TRBV28 and TRBJ1-4; no clear D gene. Between the trimmed V and J ends, which lost 3 bases and 4 bases, there was a span of 12 bases. CDR1 and CDR2 from the germline V gene are MDHEN and SYDVKM. The CDR3 consists of 15 residues.

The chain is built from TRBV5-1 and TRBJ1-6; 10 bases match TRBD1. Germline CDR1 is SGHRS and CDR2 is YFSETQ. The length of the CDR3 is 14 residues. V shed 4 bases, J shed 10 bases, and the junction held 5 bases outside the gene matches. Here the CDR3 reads CASSEGQGSSPLHF. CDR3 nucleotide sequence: TGCGCCAGCAGCGAGGGACAGGGGAGCTCACCCCTCCACTTT.

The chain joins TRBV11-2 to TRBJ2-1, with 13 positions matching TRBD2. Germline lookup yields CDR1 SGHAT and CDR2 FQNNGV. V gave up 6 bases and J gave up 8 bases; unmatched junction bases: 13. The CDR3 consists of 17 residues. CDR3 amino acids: CASSQRLAGGPRDEQFF. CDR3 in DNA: TGTGCCAGCAGTCAAAGACTAGCGGGAGGACCCAGGGATGAGCAGTTCTTC.

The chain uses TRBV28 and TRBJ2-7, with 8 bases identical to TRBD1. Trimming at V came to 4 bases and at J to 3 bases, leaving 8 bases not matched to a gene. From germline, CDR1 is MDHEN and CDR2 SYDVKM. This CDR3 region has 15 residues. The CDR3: CASSSPDRVDYEQYF. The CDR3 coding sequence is TGTGCCAGCAGTTCCCCGGACAGGGTAGACTACGAGCAGTACTTC.

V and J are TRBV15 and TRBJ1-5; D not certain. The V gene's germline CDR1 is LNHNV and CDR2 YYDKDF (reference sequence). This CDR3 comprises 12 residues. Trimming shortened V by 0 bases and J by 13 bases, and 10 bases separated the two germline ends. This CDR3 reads CATSRDFEQQHF. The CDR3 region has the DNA TGTGCCACCAGCAGAGATTTCGAACAACAGCATTTT. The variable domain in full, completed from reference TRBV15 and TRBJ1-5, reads DAMVIQNPRYQVTQFGKPVTLSCSQTLNHNVMYWYQQKSSQAPKLLFHYYDKDFNNEADTPDNFQSRRPNTSFCFLDIRSPGLGDTAMYLCATSRDFEQQHFGDGTRLSIL.

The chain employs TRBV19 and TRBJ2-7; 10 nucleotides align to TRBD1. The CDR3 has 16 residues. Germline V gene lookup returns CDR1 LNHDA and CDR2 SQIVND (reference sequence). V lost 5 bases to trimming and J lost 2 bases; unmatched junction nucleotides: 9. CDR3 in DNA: TGTGCCAGTAGTCGAAATTCCGGGACAGGGGCCTACGAGCAGTACTTC. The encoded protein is CASSRNSGTGAYEQYF. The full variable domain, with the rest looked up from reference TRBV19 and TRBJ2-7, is DGGITQSPKYLFRKEGQNVTLSCEQNLNHDAMYWYRQDPGQGLRLIYYSQIVNDFQKGDIAEGYSVSREKKESFPLTVTSAQKNPTAFYLCASSRNSGTGAYEQYFGPGTRLTVT.

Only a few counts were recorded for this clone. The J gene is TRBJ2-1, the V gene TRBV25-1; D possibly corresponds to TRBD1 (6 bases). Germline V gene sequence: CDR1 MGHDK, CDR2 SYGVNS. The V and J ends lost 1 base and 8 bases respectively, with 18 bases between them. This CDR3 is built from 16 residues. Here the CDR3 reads CASSESQGIPSHEQFF. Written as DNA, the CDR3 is TGTGCCAGCAGTGAATCTCAGGGGATCCCCTCCCATGAGCAGTTCTTC.

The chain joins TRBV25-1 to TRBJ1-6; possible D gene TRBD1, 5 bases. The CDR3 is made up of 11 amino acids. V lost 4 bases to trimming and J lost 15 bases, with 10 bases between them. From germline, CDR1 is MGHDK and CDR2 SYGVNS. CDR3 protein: CASSAQGLLHF. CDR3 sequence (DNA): TGTGCCAGCAGTGCTCAGGGTCTCCTCCACTTT.

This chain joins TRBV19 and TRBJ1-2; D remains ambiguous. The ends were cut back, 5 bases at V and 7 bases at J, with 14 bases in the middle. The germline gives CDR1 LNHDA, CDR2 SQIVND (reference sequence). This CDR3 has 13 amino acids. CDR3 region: CASSVPMFSGYTF. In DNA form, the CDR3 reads TGTGCCAGTAGTGTCCCCATGTTTTCTGGCTACACCTTC.